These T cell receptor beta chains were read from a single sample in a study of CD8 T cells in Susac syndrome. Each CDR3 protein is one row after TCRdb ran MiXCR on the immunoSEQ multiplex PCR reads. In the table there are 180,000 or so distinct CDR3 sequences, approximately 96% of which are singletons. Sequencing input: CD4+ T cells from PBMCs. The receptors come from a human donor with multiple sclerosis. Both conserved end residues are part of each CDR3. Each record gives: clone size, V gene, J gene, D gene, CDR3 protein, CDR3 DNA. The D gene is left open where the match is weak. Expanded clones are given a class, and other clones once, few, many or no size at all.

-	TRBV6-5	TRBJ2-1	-	CASQRTPSSYNEQFF	TGTGCCAGCCAACGGACACCGAGCTCCTACAATGAGCAGTTCTTC
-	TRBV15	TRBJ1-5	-	CATSRGNQPQHF	TGTGCCACCAGCAGAGGGAATCAGCCCCAGCATTTT
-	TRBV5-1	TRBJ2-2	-	CASSPPAGELFF	TGCGCCAGCAGCCCTCCGGCCGGGGAGCTGTTTTTT
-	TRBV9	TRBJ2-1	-	CASSVAHFSYNEQFF	TGTGCCAGCAGCGTAGCACATTTCTCCTACAATGAGCAGTTCTTC
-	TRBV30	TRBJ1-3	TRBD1	CAWSVDRGPGNTIYF	TGTGCCTGGAGTGTAGACAGGGGACCTGGAAACACCATATATTTT
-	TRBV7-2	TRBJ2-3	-	CASSFEPSTDTQYF	TGTGCCAGCAGCTTCGAACCAAGCACAGATACGCAGTATTTT
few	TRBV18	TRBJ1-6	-	CASSPGQNNSPLHF	TGTGCCAGCTCACCAGGACAGAATAATTCACCCCTCCACTTT
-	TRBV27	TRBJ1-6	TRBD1	CASSRQGQGGYNSPLHF	TGTGCCAGCAGTCGCCAGGGACAGGGGGGGTATAATTCACCCCTCCACTTT
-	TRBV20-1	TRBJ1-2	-	CSAIFRLRGYTF	TGCAGTGCTATTTTCCGATTGCGAGGCTACACCTTC
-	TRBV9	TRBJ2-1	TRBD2	CASSVGSGEQFF	TGTGCCAGCAGCGTGGGTAGCGGGGAGCAGTTCTTC
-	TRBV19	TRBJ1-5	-	CASSIRGWQPQHF	TGTGCCAGTAGTATTAGGGGTTGGCAGCCCCAGCATTTT
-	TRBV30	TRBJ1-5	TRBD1	CAWSVQGASNQPQHF	TGTGCCTGGAGCGTACAGGGGGCCAGCAATCAGCCCCAGCATTTT
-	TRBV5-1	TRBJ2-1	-	CASSLELYNEQFF	TGCGCCAGCAGCTTGGAGCTTTACAATGAGCAGTTCTTC
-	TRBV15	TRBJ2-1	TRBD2	CATSRDKASGGTYNEQFF	TGTGCCACCAGCAGAGATAAGGCTAGCGGGGGGACCTACAATGAGCAGTTCTTC
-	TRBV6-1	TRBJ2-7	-	CASSEAVAWTLAYEQYF	TGTGCCAGCAGTGAAGCGGTTGCCTGGACCTTAGCCTACGAGCAGTACTTC
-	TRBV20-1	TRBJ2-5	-	CSAPLPETQYF	TGCAGTGCTCCCCTTCCCGAGACCCAGTACTTC
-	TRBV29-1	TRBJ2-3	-	CSVGRSGTDTQYF	TGCAGCGTTGGTAGGTCTGGCACAGATACGCAGTATTTT
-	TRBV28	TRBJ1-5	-	CASNQPQHF	TGTGCCAGCAATCAGCCCCAGCATTTT
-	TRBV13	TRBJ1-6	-	CASSLGLALHF	TGTGCCAGCAGCTTAGGTCTGGCCCTCCACTTT
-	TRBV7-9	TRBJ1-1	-	CASSSLRGEAFF	TGTGCCAGCAGCTCCCTCCGAGGTGAAGCTTTCTTT
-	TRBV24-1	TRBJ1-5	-	CATSDSNRVNQPQHF	TGTGCCACCAGTGATTCAAACAGGGTAAATCAGCCCCAGCATTTT
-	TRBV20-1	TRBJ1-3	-	CSASQGPLSGNTIYF	TGCAGTGCAAGCCAAGGCCCCCTCTCTGGAAACACCATATATTTT
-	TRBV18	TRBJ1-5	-	CASSPAAGVEPQHF	TGTGCCAGCTCACCCGCGGCCGGTGTGGAGCCCCAGCATTTT
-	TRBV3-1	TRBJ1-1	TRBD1	CASSQTLLGQGKMGAEAFF	TGTGCCAGCAGCCAAACCCTGTTGGGACAGGGGAAAATGGGCGCTGAAGCTTTCTTT
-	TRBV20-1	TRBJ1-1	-	CSAAGYTEAFF	TGCAGTGCTGCGGGGTACACTGAAGCTTTCTTT
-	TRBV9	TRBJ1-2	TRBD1	CASSVGGQGAPGYTF	TGTGCCAGCAGCGTAGGGGGACAGGGGGCTCCTGGCTACACCTTC
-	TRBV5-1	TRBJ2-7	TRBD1	CASSLQGDFYEQYF	TGCGCCAGCAGCTTACAGGGGGACTTTTACGAGCAGTACTTC
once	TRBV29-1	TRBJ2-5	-	CSVEGYQETQYF	TGCAGCGTTGAAGGGTACCAAGAGACCCAGTACTTC
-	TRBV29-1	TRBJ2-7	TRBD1	CSGAGQGSYEQYF	TGCAGCGGAGCGGGACAGGGTTCCTACGAGCAGTACTTC
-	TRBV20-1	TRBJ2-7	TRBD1	CSAIPPPGTEKLTYEQYF	TGCAGTGCTATACCACCCCCCGGGACAGAGAAATTAACCTACGAGCAGTACTTC
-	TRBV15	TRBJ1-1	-	CATSREQGSTEAFF	TGTGCCACCAGCAGAGAGCAGGGCAGCACTGAAGCTTTCTTT
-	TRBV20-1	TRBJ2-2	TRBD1	CSAPGQGLRELFF	TGCAGCGCCCCGGGACAGGGATTGCGGGAGCTGTTTTTT
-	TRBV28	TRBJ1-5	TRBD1	CASRDRGTWDQPQHF	TGTGCCAGCCGGGACAGGGGAACGTGGGATCAGCCCCAGCATTTT
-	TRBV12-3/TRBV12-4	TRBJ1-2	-	CASSPHRDSLNYGYTF	TGTGCCAGCAGCCCTCACCGGGACTCACTCAACTATGGCTACACCTTC
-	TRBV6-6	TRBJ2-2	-	CASRDTATGELFF	TGTGCCAGCAGGGACACCGCCACCGGGGAGCTGTTTTTT
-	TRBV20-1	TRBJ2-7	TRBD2	CSASAGLGNEQYF	TGCAGTGCTAGTGCGGGACTAGGGAACGAGCAGTACTTC
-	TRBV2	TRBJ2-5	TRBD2	CASLPAPTSGQETQYF	TGTGCCAGCCTCCCTGCGCCCACTAGCGGCCAAGAGACCCAGTACTTC
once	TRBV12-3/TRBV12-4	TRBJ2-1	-	CASSWGRRNEQFF	TGTGCCAGCAGCTGGGGACGGCGAAATGAGCAGTTCTTC
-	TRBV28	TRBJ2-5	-	CASSSNPKRGYQETQYF	TGTGCCAGCAGTTCTAACCCAAAAAGAGGGTACCAAGAGACCCAGTACTTC
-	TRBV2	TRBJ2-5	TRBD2	CASTDSGGGTQYF	TGTGCCAGCACGGATAGCGGGGGGGGGACCCAGTACTTC